This TCR beta chain is from a study of T cell changes during pregnancy in multiple sclerosis. In germline, CDR1 is SGHTS, CDR2 YDEGEE. The CDR3 covers 18 residues. V dropped 1 base and J dropped 2 bases, with 16 bases sitting between them. Assay used: immunoSEQ multiplex PCR; TCRdb lists only in-frame clones, some missing. The table has around 97,000 clones, 92% seen once. The genes are TRBV5-8 and TRBJ2-6, with TRBD1 as a possible D gene (6 bases). This clonotype originated in a female donor with multiple sclerosis, enrolled in a pregnancy study. Sequences were derived from peripheral blood, sampled after pregnancy. The CDR3 loop reads CASSLWQGNKAGANVLTF. As DNA, the CDR3 is TGTGCCAGCAGCTTGTGGCAGGGGAATAAGGCTGGGGCCAACGTCCTGACTTTC.